This TCR beta chain was sequenced in a study of blood T cell repertoires in COVID-19. Turning to the study itself: Some COVID-19 samples were acute and others convalescent; all came from the United States, Italy and Spain.

Sequencing was performed with immunoSEQ multiplex PCR; in TCRdb, only in-frame clones are kept and a portion is missing. Altogether 320,000 or so clones are present, roughly 90% being singletons, with the ten largest covering 1%. Grouping used clinical history reported by participants in a survey and questionnaire. The CDR3 loop spans 17 amino acids. Per the germline V gene, CDR1 is MNHNS and CDR2 is SASEGT. The junction had 6 bases not matched to a gene; V was cut back by 0 bases and J by 0 bases. This receptor was identified in a woman younger than 45 who had recovered from COVID-19. The rearrangement joins TRBV6-1 to TRBJ2-3, with 7 bases lining up with TRBD2. Sequencing input: PBMCs or T cells enriched from blood (not recorded which). The CDR3 nucleotides read TGTGCCAGCAGTGAAGCATCCCTAGCGGACAGCACAGATACGCAGTATTTT. This encodes CASSEASLADSTDTQYF.